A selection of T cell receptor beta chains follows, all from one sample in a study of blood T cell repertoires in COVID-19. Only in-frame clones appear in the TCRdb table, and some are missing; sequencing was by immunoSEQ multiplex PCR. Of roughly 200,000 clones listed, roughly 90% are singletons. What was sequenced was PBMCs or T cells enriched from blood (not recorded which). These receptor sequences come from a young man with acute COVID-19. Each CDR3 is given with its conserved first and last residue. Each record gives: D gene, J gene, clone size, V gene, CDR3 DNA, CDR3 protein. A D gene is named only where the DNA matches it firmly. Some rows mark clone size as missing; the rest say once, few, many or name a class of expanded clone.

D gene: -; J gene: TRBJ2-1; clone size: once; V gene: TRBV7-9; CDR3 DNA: TGTGCCAGCAGCTCGTCTAGCCCCATCAATTACAATGAGCAGTTCTTC; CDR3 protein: CASSSSSPINYNEQFF
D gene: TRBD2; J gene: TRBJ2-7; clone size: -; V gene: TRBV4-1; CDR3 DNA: TGCGCCAGCAGCCCTGGACTAGTTTCCGAGCAGTACTTC; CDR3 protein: CASSPGLVSEQYF
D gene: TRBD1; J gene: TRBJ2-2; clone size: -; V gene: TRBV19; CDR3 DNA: TGTGCCAGTAGAGACAGGGGCGACACCGGGGAGCTGTTTTTT; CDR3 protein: CASRDRGDTGELFF
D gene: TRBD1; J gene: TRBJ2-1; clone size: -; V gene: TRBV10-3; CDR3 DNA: TGTGCCATCAGTGAGGCGACAGGGGCCCGGTTAGGTGAGCAGTTCTTC; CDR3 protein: CAISEATGARLGEQFF
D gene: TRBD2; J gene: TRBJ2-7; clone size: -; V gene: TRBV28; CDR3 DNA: TGTGCCAGCAGTCTCGGCGCGGGAGGGCCTTACGAGCAGTACTTC; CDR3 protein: CASSLGAGGPYEQYF
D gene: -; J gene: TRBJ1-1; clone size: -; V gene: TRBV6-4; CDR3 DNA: TGTGCCAGCAGTGACACTCCGGGAAGGAGTGAAGCTTTCTTT; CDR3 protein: CASSDTPGRSEAFF
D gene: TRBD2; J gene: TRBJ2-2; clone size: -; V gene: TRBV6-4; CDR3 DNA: TGTGCCAGCAGTGGACTAGCGGGAACCGGGGAGCTGTTTTTT; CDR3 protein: CASSGLAGTGELFF
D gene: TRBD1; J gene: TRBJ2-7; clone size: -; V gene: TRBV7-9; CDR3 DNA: TGTGCCAGCAGCTTGTGGACAGGGGAGCAGTACTTC; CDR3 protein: CASSLWTGEQYF
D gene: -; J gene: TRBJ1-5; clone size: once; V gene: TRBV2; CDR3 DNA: TGTGCCAGCAGTGAAAGTCACGACCGAGGGAATCAGCCCCAGCATTTT; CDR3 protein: CASSESHDRGNQPQHF
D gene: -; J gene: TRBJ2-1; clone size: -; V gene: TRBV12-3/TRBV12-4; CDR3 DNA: TGTGCCAGCTCCCTAGGATCCTACAATGAGCAGTTCTTC; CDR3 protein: CASSLGSYNEQFF
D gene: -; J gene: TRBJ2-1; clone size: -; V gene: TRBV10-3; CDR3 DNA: TGTGCCATCAAGGGAGAGGGAAACGAGCAGTTCTTC; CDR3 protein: CAIKGEGNEQFF
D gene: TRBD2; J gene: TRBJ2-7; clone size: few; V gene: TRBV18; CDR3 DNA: TGTGCCAGCTCACCCGGGACTAGGTCCGAGCAGTACTTC; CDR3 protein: CASSPGTRSEQYF
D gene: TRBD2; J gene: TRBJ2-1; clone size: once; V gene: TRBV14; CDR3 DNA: TGTGCCAGCAGCCAAGCGGCCGGGACTAGCGGGAGGGCCTTAAGGGATGAGCAGTTCTTC; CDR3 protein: CASSQAAGTSGRALRDEQFF
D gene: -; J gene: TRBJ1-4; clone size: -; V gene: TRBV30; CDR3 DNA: TGTGCCTGGAGTGCGGAGGCAACTAATGAAAAACTGTTTTTT; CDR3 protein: CAWSAEATNEKLFF
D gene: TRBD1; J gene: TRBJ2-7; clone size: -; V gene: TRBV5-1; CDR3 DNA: TGCGCCAGCAGCTTGGGGACAGGGGGGTACTACGAGCAGTACTTC; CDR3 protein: CASSLGTGGYYEQYF
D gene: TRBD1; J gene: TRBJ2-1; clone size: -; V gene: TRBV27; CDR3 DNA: TGTGCCAGCCGAGGAGAGGGGGCGACGTACAATGAGCAGTTCTTC; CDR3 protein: CASRGEGATYNEQFF
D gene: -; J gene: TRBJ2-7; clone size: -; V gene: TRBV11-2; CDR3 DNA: TGTGCCAGCAGCCTCCACAGCTCCTACGAGCAGTACTTC; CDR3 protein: CASSLHSSYEQYF
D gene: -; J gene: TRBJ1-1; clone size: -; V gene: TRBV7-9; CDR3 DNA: TGTGCCAGCCTAGAACCGGGGTTGACCATTACTGAAGCTTTCTTT; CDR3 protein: CASLEPGLTITEAFF
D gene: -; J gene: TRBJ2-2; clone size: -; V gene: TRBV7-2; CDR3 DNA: TGTGCCAGCAGCCCGACGTGGGAGTTCGGCACCGGGGAGCTGTTTTTT; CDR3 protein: CASSPTWEFGTGELFF
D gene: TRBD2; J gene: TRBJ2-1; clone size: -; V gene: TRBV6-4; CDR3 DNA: TGTGCCAGCAGTGACCTAGCGGGATCATACAATGAGCAGTTCTTC; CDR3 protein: CASSDLAGSYNEQFF
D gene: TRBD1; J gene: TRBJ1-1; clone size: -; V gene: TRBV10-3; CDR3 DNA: TGTGCCACCTCAACAGGGGGCGATAAGAACACTGAAGCTTTCTTT; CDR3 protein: CATSTGGDKNTEAFF
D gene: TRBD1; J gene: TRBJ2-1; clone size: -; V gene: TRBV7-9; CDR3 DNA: TGTGCCAGCAGCACCCCGGTAGGACAGGGGGGCAATGAGCAGTTCTTC; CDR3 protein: CASSTPVGQGGNEQFF
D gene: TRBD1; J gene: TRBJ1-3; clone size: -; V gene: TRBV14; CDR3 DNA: TGTGCCAGCAGCCTGAGGACAGGGGGATCTGGAAACACCATATATTTT; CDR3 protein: CASSLRTGGSGNTIYF
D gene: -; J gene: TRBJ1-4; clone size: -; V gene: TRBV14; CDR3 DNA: TGTGCCAGCAGCCAAGATGCGCTTAATGAAAAACTGTTTTTT; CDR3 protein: CASSQDALNEKLFF
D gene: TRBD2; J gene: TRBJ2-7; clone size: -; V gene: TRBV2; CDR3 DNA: TGTGCCAGCAGAATTCGGGAGGGCCACGAGCAGTACTTC; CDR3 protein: CASRIREGHEQYF